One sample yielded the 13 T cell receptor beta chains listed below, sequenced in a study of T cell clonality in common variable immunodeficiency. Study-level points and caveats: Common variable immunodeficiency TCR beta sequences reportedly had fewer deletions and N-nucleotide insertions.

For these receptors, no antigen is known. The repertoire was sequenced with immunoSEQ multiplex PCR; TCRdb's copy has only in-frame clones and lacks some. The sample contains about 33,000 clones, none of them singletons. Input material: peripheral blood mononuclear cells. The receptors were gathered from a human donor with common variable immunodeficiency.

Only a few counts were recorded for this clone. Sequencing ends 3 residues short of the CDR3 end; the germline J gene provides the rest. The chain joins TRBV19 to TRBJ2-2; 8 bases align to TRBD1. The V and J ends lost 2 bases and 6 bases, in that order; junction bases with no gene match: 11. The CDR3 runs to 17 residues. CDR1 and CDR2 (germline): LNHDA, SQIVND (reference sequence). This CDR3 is CASSIRAGGDYAGELFF. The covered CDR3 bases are TGTGCCAGTAGTATAAGGGCAGGGGGCGATTACGCCGGGGAG.

The sequenced CDR3 bases are TGCGCCAGCAGCTTGGGGGGCGAGACCGCTTATGGC. Translated, it gives CASSLGGETAYG. The entire CDR3 sequence reads CASSLGGETAYGYTF. J is TRBJ1-2 and V is TRBV5-1; D is perhaps TRBD1 (5 bases). The CDR3 goes on 3 residues after the read ends, and that part is filled in from the germline J gene. V lost 0 bases, J lost 5 bases, and 14 bases lay in between. Germline V gene sequence: CDR1 SGHRS, CDR2 YFSETQ. The CDR3 is 15 amino acids.

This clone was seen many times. The CDR3 DNA, read in part, is TGCAGTGCTCCTTCCCCAGTTGAA. Protein: CSAPSPVE. The whole CDR3 reads CSAPSPVEAFF. This rearrangement joins TRBV20-1 to TRBJ1-1; D is uncertain. Read data end 3 residues before the CDR3 end; the end is taken from the germline J gene. Germline CDR1 DFQATT, CDR2 SNEGSKA (reference sequence). V was trimmed by 5 bases and J by 7 bases, leaving 11 bases between them. CDR3 length equals 11 residues.

The CDR3: CASSFDSSPNQPQHF. The sequenced part of the CDR3 DNA is TGTGCCAGCAGTTTTGATTCAAGCCCCAATCAGCCC. The chain joins TRBV6-4 to TRBJ1-5; D not resolved. The read terminates 3 residues ahead of where the CDR3 ends, so the germline J gene completes it. This CDR3 comprises 15 residues. CDR1 is MRHNA, CDR2 SNTAGT, per germline. V was clipped by 5 bases and J by 3 bases, with 14 bases between them.

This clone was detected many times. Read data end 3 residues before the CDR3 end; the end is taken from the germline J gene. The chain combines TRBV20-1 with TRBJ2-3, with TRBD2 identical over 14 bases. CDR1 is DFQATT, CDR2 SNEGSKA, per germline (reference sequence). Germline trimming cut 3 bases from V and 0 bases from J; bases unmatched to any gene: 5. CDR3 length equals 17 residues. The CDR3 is CSASLTSGGVSTDTQYF. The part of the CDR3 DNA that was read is TGCAGTGCTAGTTTGACTAGCGGGGGGGTAAGCACAGATACG.

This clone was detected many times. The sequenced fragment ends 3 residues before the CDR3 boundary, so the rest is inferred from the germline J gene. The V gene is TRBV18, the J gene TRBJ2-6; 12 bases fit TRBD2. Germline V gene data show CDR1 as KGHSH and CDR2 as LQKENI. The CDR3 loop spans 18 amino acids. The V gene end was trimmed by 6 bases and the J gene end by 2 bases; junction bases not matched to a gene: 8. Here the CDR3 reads CASSLSTSGGTGANVLTF. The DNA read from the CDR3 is TGTGCCAGCTCCCTTTCGACTAGCGGGGGTACTGGGGCCAACGTC. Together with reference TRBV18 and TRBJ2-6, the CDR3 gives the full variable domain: NAGVMQNPRHLVRRRGQEARLRCSPMKGHSHVYWYRQLPEEGLKFMVYLQKENIIDESGMPKERFSAEFPKEGPSILRIQQVVRGDSAAYFCASSLSTSGGTGANVLTFGAGSRLTVL.

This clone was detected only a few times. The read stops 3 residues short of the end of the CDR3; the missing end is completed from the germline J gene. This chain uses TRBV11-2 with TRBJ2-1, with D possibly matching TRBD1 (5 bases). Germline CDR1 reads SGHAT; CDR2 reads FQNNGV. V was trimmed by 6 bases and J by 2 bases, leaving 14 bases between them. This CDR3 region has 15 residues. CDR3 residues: CASSLQRGTYNEQFF. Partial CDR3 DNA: TGTGCCAGCAGTCTTCAAAGGGGCACCTACAATGAG.

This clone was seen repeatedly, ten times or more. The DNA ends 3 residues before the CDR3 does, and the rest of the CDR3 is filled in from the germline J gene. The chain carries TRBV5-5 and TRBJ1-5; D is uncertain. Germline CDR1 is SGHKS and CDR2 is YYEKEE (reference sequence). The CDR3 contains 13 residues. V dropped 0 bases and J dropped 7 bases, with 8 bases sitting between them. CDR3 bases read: TGTGCCAGCAGCTTGGAAGGCGGGCAGCCC. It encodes CASSLEGGQP. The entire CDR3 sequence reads CASSLEGGQPQHF.

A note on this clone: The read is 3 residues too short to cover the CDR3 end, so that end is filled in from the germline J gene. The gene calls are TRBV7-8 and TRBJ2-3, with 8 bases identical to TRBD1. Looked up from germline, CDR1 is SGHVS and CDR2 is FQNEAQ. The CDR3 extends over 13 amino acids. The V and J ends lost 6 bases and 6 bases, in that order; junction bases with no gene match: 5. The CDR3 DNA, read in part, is TGTGCCAGCAGGTCCCAGGGGGCCGATACG. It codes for CASRSQGADT. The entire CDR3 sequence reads CASRSQGADTQYF.

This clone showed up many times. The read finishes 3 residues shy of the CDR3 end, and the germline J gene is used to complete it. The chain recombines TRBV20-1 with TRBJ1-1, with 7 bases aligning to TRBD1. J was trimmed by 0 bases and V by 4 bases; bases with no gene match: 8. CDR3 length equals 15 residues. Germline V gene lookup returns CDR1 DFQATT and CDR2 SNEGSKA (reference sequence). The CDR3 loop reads CSAIDRAVMNTEAFF. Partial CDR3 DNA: TGCAGTGCTATTGACAGGGCGGTCATGAACACTGAA.

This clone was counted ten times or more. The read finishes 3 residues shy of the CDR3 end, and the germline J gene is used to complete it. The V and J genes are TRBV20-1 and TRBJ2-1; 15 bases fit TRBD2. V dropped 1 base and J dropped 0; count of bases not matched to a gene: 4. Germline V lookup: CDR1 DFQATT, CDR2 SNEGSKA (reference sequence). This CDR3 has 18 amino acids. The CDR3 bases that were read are TGCAGTGCTAGAGGGGGACTAGCGGGGGGTAGCTCCTACAATGAG. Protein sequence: CSARGGLAGGSSYNE. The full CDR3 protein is CSARGGLAGGSSYNEQFF.

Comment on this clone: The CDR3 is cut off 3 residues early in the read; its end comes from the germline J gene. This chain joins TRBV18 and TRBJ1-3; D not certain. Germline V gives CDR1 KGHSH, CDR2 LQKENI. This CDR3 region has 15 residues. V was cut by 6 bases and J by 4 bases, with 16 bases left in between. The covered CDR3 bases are TGTGCCAGCTCCCTTCCCGGCTCGGGGGGAAACACC. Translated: CASSLPGSGGNT. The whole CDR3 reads CASSLPGSGGNTIYF. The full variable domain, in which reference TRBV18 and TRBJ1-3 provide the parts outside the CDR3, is NAGVMQNPRHLVRRRGQEARLRCSPMKGHSHVYWYRQLPEEGLKFMVYLQKENIIDESGMPKERFSAEFPKEGPSILRIQQVVRGDSAAYFCASSLPGSGGNTIYFGEGSWLTVV.

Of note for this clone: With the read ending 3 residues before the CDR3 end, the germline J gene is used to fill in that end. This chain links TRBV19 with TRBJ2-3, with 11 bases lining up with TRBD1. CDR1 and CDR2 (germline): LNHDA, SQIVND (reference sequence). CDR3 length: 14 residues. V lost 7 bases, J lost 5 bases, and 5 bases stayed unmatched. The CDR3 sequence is CASTDRGQVDTQYF. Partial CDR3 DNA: TGTGCCAGTACGGACAGGGGGCAGGTAGATACG. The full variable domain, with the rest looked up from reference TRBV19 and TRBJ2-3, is DGGITQSPKYLFRKEGQNVTLSCEQNLNHDAMYWYRQDPGQGLRLIYYSQIVNDFQKGDIAEGYSVSREKKESFPLTVTSAQKNPTAFYLCASTDRGQVDTQYFGPGTRLTVL.